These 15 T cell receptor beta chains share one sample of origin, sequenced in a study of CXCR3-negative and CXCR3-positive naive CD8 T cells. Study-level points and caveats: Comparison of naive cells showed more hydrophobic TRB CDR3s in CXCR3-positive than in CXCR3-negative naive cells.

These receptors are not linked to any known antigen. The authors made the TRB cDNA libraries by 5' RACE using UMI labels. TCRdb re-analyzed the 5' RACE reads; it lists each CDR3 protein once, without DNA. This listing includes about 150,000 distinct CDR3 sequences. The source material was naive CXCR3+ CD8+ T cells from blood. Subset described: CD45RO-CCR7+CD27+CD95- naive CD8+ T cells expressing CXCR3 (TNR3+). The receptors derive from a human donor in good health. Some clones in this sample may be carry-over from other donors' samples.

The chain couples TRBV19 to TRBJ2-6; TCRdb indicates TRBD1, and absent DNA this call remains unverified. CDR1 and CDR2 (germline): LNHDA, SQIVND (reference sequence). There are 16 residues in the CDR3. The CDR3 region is CASSPDRSGGANVLTF.

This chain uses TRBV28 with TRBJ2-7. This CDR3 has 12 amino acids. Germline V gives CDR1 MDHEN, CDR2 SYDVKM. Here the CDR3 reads CASSLIGTEQYF. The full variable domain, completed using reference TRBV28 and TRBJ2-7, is DVKVTQSSRYLVKRTGEKVFLECVQDMDHENMFWYRQDPGLGLRLIYFSYDVKMKEKGDIPEGYSVSREKKERFSLILESASTNQTSMYLCASSLIGTEQYFGPGTRLTVT.

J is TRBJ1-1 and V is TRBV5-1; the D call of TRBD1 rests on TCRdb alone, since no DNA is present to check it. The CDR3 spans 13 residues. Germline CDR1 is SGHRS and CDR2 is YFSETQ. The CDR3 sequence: CASSGGTGTEAFF. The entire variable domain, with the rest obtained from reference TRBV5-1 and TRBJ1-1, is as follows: KAGVTQTPRYLIKTRGQQVTLSCSPISGHRSVSWYQQTPGQGLQFLFEYFSETQRNKGNFPGRFSGRQFSNSRSEMNVSTLELGDSALYLCASSGGTGTEAFFGQGTRLTVV.

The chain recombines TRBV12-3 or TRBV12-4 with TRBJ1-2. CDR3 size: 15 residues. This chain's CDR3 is CASSSALTLYMGYTF.

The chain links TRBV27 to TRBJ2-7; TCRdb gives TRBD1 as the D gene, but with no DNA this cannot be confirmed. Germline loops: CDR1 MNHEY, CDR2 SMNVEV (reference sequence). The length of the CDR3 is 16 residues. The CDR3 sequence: CASSFLSQGPVDEQYF.

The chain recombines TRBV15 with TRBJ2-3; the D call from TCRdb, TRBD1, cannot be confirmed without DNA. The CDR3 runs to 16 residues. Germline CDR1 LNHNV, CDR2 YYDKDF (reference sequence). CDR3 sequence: CATSPTGGYVPDTQYF.

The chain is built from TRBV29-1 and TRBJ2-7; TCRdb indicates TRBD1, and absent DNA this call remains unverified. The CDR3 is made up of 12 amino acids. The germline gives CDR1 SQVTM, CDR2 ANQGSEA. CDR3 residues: CTDGGNSYEQYF.

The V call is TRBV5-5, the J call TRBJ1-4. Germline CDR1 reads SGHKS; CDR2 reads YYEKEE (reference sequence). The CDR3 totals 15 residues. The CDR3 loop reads CASSLFWEPNEKLFF.

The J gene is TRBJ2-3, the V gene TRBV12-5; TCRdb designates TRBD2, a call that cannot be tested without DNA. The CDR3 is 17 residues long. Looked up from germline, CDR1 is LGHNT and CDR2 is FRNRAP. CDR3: CASGLPKRGASTDTQYF. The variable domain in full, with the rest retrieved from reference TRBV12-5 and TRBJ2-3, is DARVTQTPRHKVTEMGQEVTMRCQPILGHNTVFWYRQTMMQGLELLAYFRNRAPLDDSGMPKDRFSAEMPDATLATLKIQPSEPRDSAVYFCASGLPKRGASTDTQYFGPGTRLTVL.

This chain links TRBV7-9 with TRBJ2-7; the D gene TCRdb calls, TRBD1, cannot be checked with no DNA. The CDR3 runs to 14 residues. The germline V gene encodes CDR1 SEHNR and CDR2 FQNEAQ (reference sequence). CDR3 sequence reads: CASSFTGEPYEQYF.

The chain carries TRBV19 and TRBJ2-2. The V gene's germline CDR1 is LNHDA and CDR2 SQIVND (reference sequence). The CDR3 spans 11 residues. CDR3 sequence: CASSIGGELFF.

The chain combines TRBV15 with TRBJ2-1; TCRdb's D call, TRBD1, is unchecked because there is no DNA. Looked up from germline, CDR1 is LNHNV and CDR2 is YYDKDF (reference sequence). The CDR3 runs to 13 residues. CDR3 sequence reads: CATSGRVFDEQFF.

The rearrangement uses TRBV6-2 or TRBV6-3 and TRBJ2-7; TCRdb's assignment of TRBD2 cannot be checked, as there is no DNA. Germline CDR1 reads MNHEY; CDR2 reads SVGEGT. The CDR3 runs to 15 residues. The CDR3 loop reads CASREHREVSYEQYF.

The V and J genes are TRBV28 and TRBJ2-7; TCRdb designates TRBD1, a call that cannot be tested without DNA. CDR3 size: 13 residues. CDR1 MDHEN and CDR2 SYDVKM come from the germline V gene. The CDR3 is CASRSTGGYEQYF.

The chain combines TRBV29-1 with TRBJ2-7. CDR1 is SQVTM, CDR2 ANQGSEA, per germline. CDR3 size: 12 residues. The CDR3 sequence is CSVWSPSYEQYF.